The source of this T cell receptor (beta chain) is a study of CD8 T cells in ankylosing spondylitis. This clonotype occurred many times. What it recognizes is unknown. TCRdb re-analysed the 5' RACE reads in MiXCR, keeping a single row per CDR3 protein. The data contain some 63,000 distinct CDR3 sequences, more than 5.5% of them singletons. The study's findings and limits: Clones that were linked to disease were CD8+ and were relatively rare in peripheral blood. Apparently characteristic of ankylosing spondylitis blood was a TCR beta motif (about 8 highly homologous variants).

Germline V gene sequence: CDR1 KGHSH, CDR2 LQKENI. Trimming left V 2 bases short and J 7 bases short, with 12 bases between. This CDR3 is built from 13 residues. The clonotype was recovered from a male donor with ankylosing spondylitis. The chain carries TRBV18 and TRBJ2-7; a weak D match, TRBD2 (5 bases). The sequenced sample was synovial fluid, either unsorted or a sorted T cell fraction (not recorded which). CDR3 sequence: CASSPSPPGEQYF. CDR3 nucleotides: TGTGCCAGCTCACCAAGTCCGCCGGGAGAGCAGTACTTC.